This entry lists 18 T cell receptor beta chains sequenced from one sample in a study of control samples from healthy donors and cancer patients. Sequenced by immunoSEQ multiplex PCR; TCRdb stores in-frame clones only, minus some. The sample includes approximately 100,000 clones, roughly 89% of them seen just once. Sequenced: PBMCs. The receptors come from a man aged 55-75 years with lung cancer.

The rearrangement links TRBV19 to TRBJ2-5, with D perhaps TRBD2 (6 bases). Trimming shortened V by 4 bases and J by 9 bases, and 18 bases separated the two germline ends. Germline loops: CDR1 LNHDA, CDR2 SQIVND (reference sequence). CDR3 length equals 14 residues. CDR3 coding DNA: TGTGCCAGTAGTACCGGGACTCCTGCCGGGGCCCAGTACTTC. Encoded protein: CASSTGTPAGAQYF. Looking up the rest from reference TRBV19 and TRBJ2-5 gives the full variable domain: DGGITQSPKYLFRKEGQNVTLSCEQNLNHDAMYWYRQDPGQGLRLIYYSQIVNDFQKGDIAEGYSVSREKKESFPLTVTSAQKNPTAFYLCASSTGTPAGAQYFGPGTRLLVL.

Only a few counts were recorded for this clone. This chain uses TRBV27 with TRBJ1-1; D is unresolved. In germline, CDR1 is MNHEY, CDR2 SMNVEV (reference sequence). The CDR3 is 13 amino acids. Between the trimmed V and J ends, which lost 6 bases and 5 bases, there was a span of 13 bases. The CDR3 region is CASRHRRQTEAFF. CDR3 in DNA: TGTGCCAGCAGACATAGGAGGCAAACTGAAGCTTTCTTT.

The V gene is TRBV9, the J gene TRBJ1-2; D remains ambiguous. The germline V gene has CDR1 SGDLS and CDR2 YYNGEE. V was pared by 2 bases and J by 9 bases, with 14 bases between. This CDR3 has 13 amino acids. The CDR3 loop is CASSVGTASSYTF. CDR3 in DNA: TGTGCCAGCAGCGTGGGTACAGCGTCGAGCTACACCTTC.

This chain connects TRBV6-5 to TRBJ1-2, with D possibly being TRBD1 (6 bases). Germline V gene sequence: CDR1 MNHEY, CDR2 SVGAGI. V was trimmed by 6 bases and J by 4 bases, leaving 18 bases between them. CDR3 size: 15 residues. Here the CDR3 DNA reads TGTGCCAGCAGCCCCCGCAGGGGCAAGTCCTATGGCTACACCTTC. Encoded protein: CASSPRRGKSYGYTF.

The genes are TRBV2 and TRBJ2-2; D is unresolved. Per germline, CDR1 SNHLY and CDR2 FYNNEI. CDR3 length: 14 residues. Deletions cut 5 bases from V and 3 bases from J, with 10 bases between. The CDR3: CASSPVADTGELFF. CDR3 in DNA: TGTGCCAGCAGTCCCGTGGCAGACACCGGGGAGCTGTTTTTT. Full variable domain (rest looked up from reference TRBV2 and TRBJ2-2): EPEVTQTPSHQVTQMGQEVILRCVPISNHLYFYWYRQILGQKVEFLVSFYNNEISEKSEIFDDQFSVERPDGSNFTLKIRSTKLEDSAMYFCASSPVADTGELFFGEGSRLTVL.

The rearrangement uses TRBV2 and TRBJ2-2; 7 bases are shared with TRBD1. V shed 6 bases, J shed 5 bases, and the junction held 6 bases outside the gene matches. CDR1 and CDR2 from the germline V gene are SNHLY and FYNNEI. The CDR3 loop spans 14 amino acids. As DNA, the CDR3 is TGTGCCAGCAGGTTTCAGGGGGAAACCGGGGAGCTGTTTTTT. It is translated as CASRFQGETGELFF.

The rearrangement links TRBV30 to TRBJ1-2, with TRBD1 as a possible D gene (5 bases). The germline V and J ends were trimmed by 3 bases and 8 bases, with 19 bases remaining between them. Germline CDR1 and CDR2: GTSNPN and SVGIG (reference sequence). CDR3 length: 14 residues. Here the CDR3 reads CAWRVDPWDGGYTF. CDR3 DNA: TGTGCCTGGAGGGTTGACCCGTGGGACGGCGGCTACACCTTC.

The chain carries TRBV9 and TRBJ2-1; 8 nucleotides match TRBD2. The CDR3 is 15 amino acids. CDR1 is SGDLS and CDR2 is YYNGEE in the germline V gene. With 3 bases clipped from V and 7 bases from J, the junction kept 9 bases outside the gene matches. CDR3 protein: CASSELGRGENEQFF. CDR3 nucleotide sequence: TGTGCCAGCAGCGAGCTTGGGCGGGGGGAGAATGAGCAGTTCTTC. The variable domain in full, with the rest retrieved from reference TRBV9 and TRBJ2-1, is DSGVTQTPKHLITATGQRVTLRCSPRSGDLSVYWYQQSLDQGLQFLIQYYNGEERAKGNILERFSAQQFPDLHSELNLSSLELGDSALYFCASSELGRGENEQFFGPGTRLTVL.

This chain's CDR3 is CASSLVFVSYEQYF. The CDR3 DNA reads TGTGCCAGCAGCTTAGTTTTTGTCTCCTACGAGCAGTACTTC. V gene TRBV11-2 combines with J gene TRBJ2-7; no definite D call. CDR1 is SGHAT, CDR2 FQNNGV, per germline. Trimming pared 1 base from V and 0 bases from J, leaving 7 bases between. This CDR3 comprises 14 residues.

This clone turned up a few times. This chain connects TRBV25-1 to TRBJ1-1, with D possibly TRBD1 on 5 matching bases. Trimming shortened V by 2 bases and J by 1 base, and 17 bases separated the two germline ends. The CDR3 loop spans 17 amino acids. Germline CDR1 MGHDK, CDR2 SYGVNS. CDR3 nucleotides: TGTGCCAGCAGTGAAGGGGGACGAAATTGGGGGAACACTGAAGCTTTCTTT. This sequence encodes CASSEGGRNWGNTEAFF.

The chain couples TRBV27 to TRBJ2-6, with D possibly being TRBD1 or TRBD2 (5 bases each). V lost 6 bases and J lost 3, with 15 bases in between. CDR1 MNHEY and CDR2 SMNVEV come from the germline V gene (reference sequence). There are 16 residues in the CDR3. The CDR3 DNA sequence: TGTGCCAGCAGCCCCTTCGGGGCCGGTGGGGCCAACGTCCTGACTTTC. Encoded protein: CASSPFGAGGANVLTF.

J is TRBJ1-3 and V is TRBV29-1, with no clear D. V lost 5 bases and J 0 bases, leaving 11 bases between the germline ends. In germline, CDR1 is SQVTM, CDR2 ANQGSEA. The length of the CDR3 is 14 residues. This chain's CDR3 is CSVSRTYSGNTIYF. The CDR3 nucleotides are TGCAGCGTTTCAAGAACTTACTCTGGAAACACCATATATTTT.

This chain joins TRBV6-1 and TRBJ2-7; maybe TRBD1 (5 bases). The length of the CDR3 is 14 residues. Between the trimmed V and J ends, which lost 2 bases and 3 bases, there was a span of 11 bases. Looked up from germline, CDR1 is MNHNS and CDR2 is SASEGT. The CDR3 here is CASSENLGHYEQYF. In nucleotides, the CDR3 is TGTGCCAGCAGTGAAAATTTGGGGCACTACGAGCAGTACTTC.

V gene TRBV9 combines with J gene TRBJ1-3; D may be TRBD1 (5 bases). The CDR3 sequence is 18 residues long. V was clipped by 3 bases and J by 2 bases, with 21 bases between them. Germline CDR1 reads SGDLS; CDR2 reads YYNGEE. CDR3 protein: CASSAAFFTGLTGNTIYF. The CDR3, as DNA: TGTGCCAGCAGCGCCGCGTTTTTTACGGGACTAACTGGAAACACCATATATTTT. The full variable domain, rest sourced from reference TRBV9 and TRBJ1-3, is DSGVTQTPKHLITATGQRVTLRCSPRSGDLSVYWYQQSLDQGLQFLIQYYNGEERAKGNILERFSAQQFPDLHSELNLSSLELGDSALYFCASSAAFFTGLTGNTIYFGEGSWLTVV.

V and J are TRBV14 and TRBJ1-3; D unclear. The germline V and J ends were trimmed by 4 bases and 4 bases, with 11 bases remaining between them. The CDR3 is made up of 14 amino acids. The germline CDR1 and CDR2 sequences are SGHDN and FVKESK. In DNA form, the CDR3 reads TGTGCCAGCAGCCGGAGGGTAGCCGGAAACACCATATATTTT. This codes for CASSRRVAGNTIYF.

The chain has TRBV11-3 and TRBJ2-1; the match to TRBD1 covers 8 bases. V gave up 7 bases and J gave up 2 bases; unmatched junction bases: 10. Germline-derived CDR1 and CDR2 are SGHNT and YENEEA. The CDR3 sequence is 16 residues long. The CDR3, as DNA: TGTGCCAGCAAATCTGTCGGACAGGGACCCTACAATGAGCAGTTCTTC. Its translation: CASKSVGQGPYNEQFF.

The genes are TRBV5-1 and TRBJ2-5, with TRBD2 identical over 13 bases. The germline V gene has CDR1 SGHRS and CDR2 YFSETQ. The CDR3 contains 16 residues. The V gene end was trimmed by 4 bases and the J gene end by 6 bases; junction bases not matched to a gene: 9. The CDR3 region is CASSLVLAGGLKTQYF. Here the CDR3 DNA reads TGCGCCAGCAGCCTGGTACTAGCGGGGGGGCTGAAGACCCAGTACTTC.

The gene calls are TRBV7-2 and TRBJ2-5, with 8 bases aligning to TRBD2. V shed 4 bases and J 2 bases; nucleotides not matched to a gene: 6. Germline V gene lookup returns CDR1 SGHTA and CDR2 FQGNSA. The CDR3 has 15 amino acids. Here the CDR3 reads CASSSLSGAQETQYF. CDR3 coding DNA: TGTGCCAGCAGCTCCCTTAGCGGGGCTCAAGAGACCCAGTACTTC.